These T cell receptor beta chains were read from a single sample in a study of T-cell reconstitution after alpha-beta-depleted transplantation in children. From the PCR reads, TCRdb called clonotypes with MiXCR, one entry per CDR3 protein. The sample carries some 500,000 distinct CDR3 sequences, around 18% recorded once. The sequences come from PBMCs from the stem cell graft donor, collected from the stem cell graft. Receptors originate from a human donor who donated a stem cell graft to a child with acute lymphoblastic leukemia. Each CDR3 is given with its conserved first and last residue. The order of the fields is clone size, CDR3 length, D gene, V gene, J gene, CDR3 DNA, CDR3 protein. A D gene is named only where the DNA matches it firmly. Size is omitted from some rows. Given values are once, few, many or a class for expanded clones.

size: few; length: 13; D: NA; V: TRBV12-3/TRBV12-4; J: TRBJ1-2; DNA: TGTGCCAGCAGTTTAGGGACCCTTGATGGCTACACCTTC; CDR3: CASSLGTLDGYTF
size: NA; length: 14; D: TRBD2; V: TRBV27; J: TRBJ2-7; DNA: TGTGCCAGCAGTTTATCCGGGACTATTCACGAGCAGTACTTC; CDR3: CASSLSGTIHEQYF
size: NA; length: 14; D: TRBD1; V: TRBV4-1; J: TRBJ2-7; DNA: TGCGCCAGCAGCCAACGGGACAGCGTCTACGAGCAGTACTTC; CDR3: CASSQRDSVYEQYF
size: few; length: 11; D: NA; V: TRBV20-1; J: TRBJ2-1; DNA: TGCAGTGCTGTAGACAGTAATGAGCAGTTCTTC; CDR3: CSAVDSNEQFF
size: NA; length: 16; D: NA; V: TRBV5-4; J: TRBJ1-1; DNA: TGTGCCAGCAGCTTAAGGGGGGAGAACCTCAACACTGAAGCTTTCTTT; CDR3: CASSLRGENLNTEAFF
size: NA; length: 15; D: TRBD2; V: TRBV12-3/TRBV12-4; J: TRBJ2-1; DNA: TGTGCCAGCAGTTCCACTAGCGAGAACTACAATGAGCAGTTCTTC; CDR3: CASSSTSENYNEQFF
size: NA; length: 17; D: NA; V: TRBV10-3; J: TRBJ1-5; DNA: TGTGCCATCAGTGAGAGCATAGCGGGGGGCTTATTGCAGCCCCAGCATTTT; CDR3: CAISESIAGGLLQPQHF
size: NA; length: 14; D: NA; V: TRBV18; J: TRBJ1-6; DNA: TGTGCCAGCTCACCAGACGCGCAAGTGGCACCCCTCCACTTT; CDR3: CASSPDAQVAPLHF
size: many; length: 17; D: TRBD1; V: TRBV7-9; J: TRBJ1-5; DNA: TGTGCCAGCAGCTTTTGGACAGGGGGCATCCAATATCAGCCCCAGCATTTT; CDR3: CASSFWTGGIQYQPQHF
size: NA; length: 16; D: TRBD2; V: TRBV5-1; J: TRBJ2-1; DNA: TGCGCCAGCAGCTTGTGGCAGCGGGAGGTCGCGGATGAGCAGTTCTTC; CDR3: CASSLWQREVADEQFF
size: NA; length: 16; D: NA; V: TRBV5-4; J: TRBJ2-6; DNA: TGTGCCAGCAGGGATGGGCCTAACTCTGGGGCCAACGTCCTGACTTTC; CDR3: CASRDGPNSGANVLTF
size: few; length: 16; D: TRBD2; V: TRBV6-5; J: TRBJ2-5; DNA: TGTGCCAGCAGTTACGTTTATGTCGGGGGGCAAGAGACCCAGTACTTC; CDR3: CASSYVYVGGQETQYF
size: NA; length: 16; D: NA; V: TRBV12-3/TRBV12-4; J: TRBJ1-2; DNA: TGTGCCAGCAAAGTCTTCGGGGATGAGGATAACTATGGCTACACCTTC; CDR3: CASKVFGDEDNYGYTF
size: few; length: 11; D: NA; V: TRBV12-3/TRBV12-4; J: TRBJ2-1; DNA: TGTGCCAGCAGCTTAGGTCTTGTTGAGTTCTTC; CDR3: CASSLGLVEFF
size: few; length: 12; D: NA; V: TRBV11-2; J: TRBJ1-5; DNA: TGTGCCAGCTCAGGGTTGGGTCAGCCCCAGCATTTT; CDR3: CASSGLGQPQHF
size: NA; length: 16; D: TRBD2; V: TRBV5-1; J: TRBJ2-1; DNA: TGCGCCAGCAGCTTGGGGGTGGGAGGGCGATTAAATGAGCAGTTCTTC; CDR3: CASSLGVGGRLNEQFF
size: few; length: 15; D: NA; V: TRBV29-1; J: TRBJ2-2; DNA: TGCAGCGTACATGGCGGGTTGGAGAACACCGGGGAGCTGTTTTTT; CDR3: CSVHGGLENTGELFF
size: few; length: 11; D: NA; V: TRBV29-1; J: TRBJ2-5; DNA: TGCAGCGTTTGGATAGGGGAGACCCAGTACTTC; CDR3: CSVWIGETQYF
size: few; length: 17; D: TRBD2; V: TRBV20-1; J: TRBJ2-1; DNA: TGCAGTGCTAGAGATCCTAGCGGGAGGGCCGAGAGGAGTGAGCAGTTCTTC; CDR3: CSARDPSGRAERSEQFF
size: NA; length: 18; D: TRBD2; V: TRBV7-8; J: TRBJ2-3; DNA: TGTGCCAGCAGCTTAGCGGGACTAGCGGGAGGATTAACAGATACGCAGTATTTT; CDR3: CASSLAGLAGGLTDTQYF
size: NA; length: 13; D: NA; V: TRBV20-1; J: TRBJ2-1; DNA: TGCAGTTCCTTGGGGCTAGTACGAAATGAGCAGTTCTTC; CDR3: CSSLGLVRNEQFF
size: NA; length: 19; D: TRBD2; V: TRBV15; J: TRBJ2-1; DNA: TGTGCCACCAGCAGAGTTTTGCCTCGGGGACTAGCGGGAGGTGATGAGCAGTTCTTC; CDR3: CATSRVLPRGLAGGDEQFF
size: once; length: 15; D: NA; V: TRBV18; J: TRBJ1-5; DNA: TGTGCCAGCTCAAATCTAGGCCAGGGCAATCAGCCCCAGCATTTC; CDR3: CASSNLGQGNQPQHF
size: few; length: 16; D: TRBD2; V: TRBV5-1; J: TRBJ2-3; DNA: TGCGCCAGCAGCGGGGGACTAGCGGGATCGGGGGATACGCAGTATTTT; CDR3: CASSGGLAGSGDTQYF
size: few; length: 15; D: NA; V: TRBV11-2; J: TRBJ2-2; DNA: TGTGCCAGCGGCGATTTGGGGGCGAAAACCGGGGAGCTGTTTTTT; CDR3: CASGDLGAKTGELFF
size: NA; length: 13; D: NA; V: TRBV11-2; J: TRBJ2-1; DNA: TGTGCCAGCAGCTTACGACTAGTTAATGAGCAGTTCTTC; CDR3: CASSLRLVNEQFF
size: few; length: 13; D: NA; V: TRBV10-3; J: TRBJ1-1; DNA: TGTGCCATCAGTGACCGGGGGATGGCTGAAGCTTTCTTT; CDR3: CAISDRGMAEAFF
size: NA; length: 15; D: NA; V: TRBV9; J: TRBJ1-4; DNA: TGTGCCAGCAGCTCAAGGGGTGGGCCTAATGAAAAACTGTTTTTT; CDR3: CASSSRGGPNEKLFF
size: NA; length: 14; D: TRBD1; V: TRBV20-1; J: TRBJ1-2; DNA: TGCAGTCCCGAGGGACAGGACACTAACTATGGCTACACCTTC; CDR3: CSPEGQDTNYGYTF
size: NA; length: 14; D: TRBD2; V: TRBV24-1; J: TRBJ2-1; DNA: TGTGCCACTACCGGGGGACTAGCGAGTAATGAGCAGTTCTTC; CDR3: CATTGGLASNEQFF
size: few; length: 16; D: TRBD2; V: TRBV3-1; J: TRBJ2-1; DNA: TGTGCCAGCAGCCAAGGGGGCGGGAGGGCGAACAATGAGCAGTTCTTC; CDR3: CASSQGGGRANNEQFF
size: many; length: 15; D: TRBD1; V: TRBV7-9; J: TRBJ1-5; DNA: TGTGCCAGCAGCTTGGACAGGGCTAGCAATCAGCCCCAGCATTTT; CDR3: CASSLDRASNQPQHF
size: NA; length: 12; D: NA; V: TRBV27; J: TRBJ2-6; DNA: TGTGCCAGCAGGGCTGGGGCCAACGTCCTGACTTTC; CDR3: CASRAGANVLTF
size: few; length: 13; D: NA; V: TRBV5-1; J: TRBJ2-1; DNA: TGCGCCAGCAGTCTAGGGAGTCCCAATGAGCAGTTCTTC; CDR3: CASSLGSPNEQFF
size: few; length: 11; D: NA; V: TRBV7-9; J: TRBJ2-1; DNA: TGTAGCGGTTACTCCTACAATGAGCAGTTCTTC; CDR3: CSGYSYNEQFF
size: many; length: 11; D: NA; V: TRBV6-5; J: TRBJ1-1; DNA: TGTGCCAGCACGTCCCATCGGGAAGCTTTCTTT; CDR3: CASTSHREAFF
size: NA; length: 15; D: NA; V: TRBV11-2; J: TRBJ2-1; DNA: TGTGCCAGCAGCTCTCGTGGGCCTTCCTACAATGAGCAGTTCTTC; CDR3: CASSSRGPSYNEQFF
size: few; length: 15; D: TRBD1; V: TRBV3-1; J: TRBJ1-2; DNA: TGTGCCAGCAGCCAGACGGGACAGCTGAACTATGGCTACACCTTC; CDR3: CASSQTGQLNYGYTF
size: NA; length: 12; D: TRBD2; V: TRBV5-1; J: TRBJ2-7; DNA: TGCGCCAGTCAGCGGGAGGGGGGAGAGCAGTACTTC; CDR3: CASQREGGEQYF
size: NA; length: 18; D: NA; V: TRBV6-5; J: TRBJ1-2; DNA: TGTGCCAGCAGTTACTCTAGGACCCCGGGCATGGCGCTAAATGGCTACACCTTC; CDR3: CASSYSRTPGMALNGYTF
size: few; length: 17; D: TRBD2; V: TRBV7-2; J: TRBJ2-3; DNA: TGTGCCAGCAGCTTACACGGGGGGGGCGGGACTACAGATACGCAGTATTTT; CDR3: CASSLHGGGGTTDTQYF
size: few; length: 14; D: TRBD2; V: TRBV20-1; J: TRBJ2-1; DNA: TGCAGTGCTAGAAGGACTAGCTTATGGAATGAGCAGTTCTTC; CDR3: CSARRTSLWNEQFF
size: NA; length: 15; D: TRBD2; V: TRBV5-8; J: TRBJ2-2; DNA: TGTGCCAGCAGCTTTGAGACTAGCTTCGCCGGGGAGCTGTTTTTT; CDR3: CASSFETSFAGELFF
size: many; length: 17; D: TRBD2; V: TRBV27; J: TRBJ2-2; DNA: TGTGCCAGCAGACCCGGACTAGCGGGAGCAAGGACCGGGGAGCTGTTTTTT; CDR3: CASRPGLAGARTGELFF
size: few; length: 12; D: NA; V: TRBV19; J: TRBJ1-1; DNA: TGTGCCAGTAGTGCCCCCGGGAAGAAAGCTTTCTTT; CDR3: CASSAPGKKAFF
size: few; length: 15; D: TRBD1; V: TRBV5-1; J: TRBJ1-2; DNA: TGCGCCAGCAGCGACCGGGACAGGGGGGACTATGGCTACACCTTC; CDR3: CASSDRDRGDYGYTF
size: few; length: 15; D: NA; V: TRBV9; J: TRBJ2-5; DNA: TGTGCCAGCAGCCTGGGGCAGCTTCAGGTGGAGACCCAGTACTTC; CDR3: CASSLGQLQVETQYF
size: few; length: 17; D: TRBD2; V: TRBV5-1; J: TRBJ2-7; DNA: TGCGCCAGCAGCTCGGGACTAGCGGGACGAGGGGGCTACGAGCAGTACTTC; CDR3: CASSSGLAGRGGYEQYF
size: NA; length: 15; D: NA; V: TRBV7-2; J: TRBJ2-7; DNA: TGTGCCAGCAGCTTAGTCGACAGCTCCTCCTACGAGCAGTACTTC; CDR3: CASSLVDSSSYEQYF
size: NA; length: 15; D: TRBD2; V: TRBV9; J: TRBJ2-3; DNA: TGTGCCAGCAGCCCAAGTGGACTAGCAACAGATACGCAGTATTTT; CDR3: CASSPSGLATDTQYF